This TCR beta chain emerged from a study of blood T cell repertoires in COVID-19. Study overall: COVID-19 samples, acute and convalescent, were from the United States, Italy and Spain. Sources were T cells, B-cell-depleted T cells, or PBMCs; the material itself was cDNA or gDNA.

Method: immunoSEQ multiplex PCR; TCRdb's copy keeps in-frame clones and lacks some. The data hold roughly 100,000 clones, with under 90% observed a single time. CDR3 length: 13 amino acids. V lost 1 base and J lost 5, with 9 bases in between. Germline V lookup: CDR1 SGHRS, CDR2 YFSETQ. The sequence derives from an older man with acute or convalescent COVID-19. The source material was peripheral blood. This chain uses TRBV5-1 with TRBJ2-5; D is perhaps TRBD1 (7 bases). CDR3 protein: CASSLSGGETQYF. The CDR3 coding sequence is TGCGCCAGCAGCTTGTCAGGGGGGGAGACCCAGTACTTC.